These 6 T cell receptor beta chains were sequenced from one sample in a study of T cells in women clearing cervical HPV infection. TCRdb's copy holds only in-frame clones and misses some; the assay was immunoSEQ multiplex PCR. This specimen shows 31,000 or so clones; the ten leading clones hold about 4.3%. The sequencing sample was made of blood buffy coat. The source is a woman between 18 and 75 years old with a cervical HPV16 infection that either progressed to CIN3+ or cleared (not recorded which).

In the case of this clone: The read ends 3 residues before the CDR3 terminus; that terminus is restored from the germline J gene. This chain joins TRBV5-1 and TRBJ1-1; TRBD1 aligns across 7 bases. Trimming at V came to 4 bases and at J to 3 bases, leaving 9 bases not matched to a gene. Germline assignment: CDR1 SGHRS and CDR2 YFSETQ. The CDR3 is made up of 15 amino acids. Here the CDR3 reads CASSHEQGRYTEAFF. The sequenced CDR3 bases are TGCGCCAGCAGCCATGAACAGGGGAGGTACACTGAA.

The DNA read from the CDR3 is TGTGCCAGTAGTGTTGCGGGCCTAGCCAAAAACATT. The encoded protein is CASSVAGLAKNI. The whole CDR3 protein reads CASSVAGLAKNIQYF. The rearrangement joins TRBV19 to TRBJ2-4; tentative D call: TRBD2 (5 bases). The CDR3 is cut off 3 residues early in the read; its end comes from the germline J gene. Germline V gene data show CDR1 as LNHDA and CDR2 as SQIVND (reference sequence). The CDR3 is made up of 15 amino acids. V lost 5 bases and J 0 bases, leaving 11 bases between the germline ends.

CDR3 sequence reads: CASSRGLAEETQYF. The CDR3 bases that were read are TGTGCCAGCAGCCGGGGACTAGCGGAGGAGACC. The rearrangement uses TRBV5-5 and TRBJ2-5; 11 bases agree with TRBD2. Read data end 3 residues before the CDR3 end; the end is taken from the germline J gene. V lost 4 bases, J lost 5 bases, and 4 bases stayed unmatched. This CDR3 comprises 14 residues. Germline assignment: CDR1 SGHKS and CDR2 YYEKEE (reference sequence).

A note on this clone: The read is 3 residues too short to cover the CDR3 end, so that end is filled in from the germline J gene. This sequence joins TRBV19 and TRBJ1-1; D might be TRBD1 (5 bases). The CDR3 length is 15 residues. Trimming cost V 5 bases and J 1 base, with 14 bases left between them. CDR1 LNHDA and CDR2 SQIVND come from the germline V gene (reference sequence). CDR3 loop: CASSPVAGKNTEAFF. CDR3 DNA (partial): TGTGCCAGTAGTCCCGTTGCAGGGAAGAACACTGAA.

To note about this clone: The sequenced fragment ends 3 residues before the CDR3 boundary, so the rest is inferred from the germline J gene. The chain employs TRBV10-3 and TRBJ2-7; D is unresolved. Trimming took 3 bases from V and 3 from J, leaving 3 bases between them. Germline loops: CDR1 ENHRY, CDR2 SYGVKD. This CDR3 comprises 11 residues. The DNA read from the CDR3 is TGTGCCATCAGTGAAGGCTACGAG. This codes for CAISEGYE. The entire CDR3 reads CAISEGYEQYF.

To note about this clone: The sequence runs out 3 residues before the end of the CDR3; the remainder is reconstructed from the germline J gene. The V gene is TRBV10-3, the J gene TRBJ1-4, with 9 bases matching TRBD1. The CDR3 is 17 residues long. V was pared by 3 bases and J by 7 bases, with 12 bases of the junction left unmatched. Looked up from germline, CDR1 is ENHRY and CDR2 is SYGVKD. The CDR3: CAISDFLIQGAREKLFF. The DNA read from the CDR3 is TGTGCCATCAGTGATTTTCTGATACAGGGGGCGCGTGAAAAA.